This record looks at one T cell receptor beta chain sequence and its context. This record comes from a study of blood T cell repertoires in COVID-19. Study overall: Sample material is recorded as cDNA or gDNA derived from T cells, B-cell-depleted T cells, or PBMCs.

Generated by immunoSEQ multiplex PCR, the TCRdb table keeps only in-frame clones and is missing some. The sample contains roughly 380,000 clones, around 91% of which appear only once. V shed 0 bases and J shed 0 bases, with 19 bases lying between them. The germline V gene encodes CDR1 SGDLS and CDR2 YYNGEE. This CDR3 spans 19 amino acids. Seattle patients were enrolled while actively infected and followed longitudinally. This receptor was obtained from a woman between 35 and 50 years old with COVID-19, enrolled during active disease. V is TRBV9 and J is TRBJ1-5; D is possibly TRBD1 (5 bases). Sample: peripheral blood. This CDR3 is CASSVGQGEWIYSNQPQHF. For the CDR3, the DNA is TGTGCCAGCAGCGTAGGGCAGGGCGAATGGATTTATAGCAATCAGCCCCAGCATTTT.